This TCR beta chain was profiled in a study of CD8 T cells in Susac syndrome. CDR1 and CDR2 (germline): SQVTM, ANQGSEA. The CDR3 extends over 11 amino acids. V was trimmed by 5 bases and J by 2 bases, leaving 6 bases between them. This clonotype occurred once. Its antigen is unidentified. Study outcomes and limitations: Within Susac syndrome CD4+ T cell repertoires, clonal expansion was not evident.

cDNA came from approximately 0.5 to 1 ug RNA primed by random hexamers. TCR beta CDR3 was amplified by immunoSEQ multiplex PCR. This amplification extended across 54 Vbeta and 13 Jbeta segments. TCRdb fed the immunoSEQ multiplex PCR reads into MiXCR, producing one record per CDR3 protein. Found here are around 170,000 distinct CDR3 sequences, 95% of them singletons; the top ten hold 0.098%. The sample comprised CD4+ T cells from PBMCs. This receptor was identified in a human donor with Susac syndrome. The chain has TRBV29-1 and TRBJ1-2, with D unresolved. The CDR3 is CSVSENYGYTF. The CDR3 coding sequence is TGCAGCGTTAGTGAGAACTATGGCTACACCTTC.